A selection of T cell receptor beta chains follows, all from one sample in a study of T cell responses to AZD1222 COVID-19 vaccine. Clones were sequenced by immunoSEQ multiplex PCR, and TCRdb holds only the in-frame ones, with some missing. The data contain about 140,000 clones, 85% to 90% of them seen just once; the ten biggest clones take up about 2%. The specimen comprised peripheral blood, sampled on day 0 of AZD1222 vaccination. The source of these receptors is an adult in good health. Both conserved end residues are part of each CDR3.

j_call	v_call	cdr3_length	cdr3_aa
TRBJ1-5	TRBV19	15	CASSIAGGRYQPQHF
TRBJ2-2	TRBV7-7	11	CASRSGGELFF
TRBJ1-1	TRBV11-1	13	CASSLDLTTEAFF
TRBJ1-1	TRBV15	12	CATSRDHGRAFF
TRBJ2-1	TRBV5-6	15	CASSLPTGGHNEQFF
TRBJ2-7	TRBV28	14	CASSWGTGVDEQYF
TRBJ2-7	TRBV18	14	CASSPPGQREEQYF
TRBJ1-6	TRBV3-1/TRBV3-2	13	CASSQVRDSPLHF
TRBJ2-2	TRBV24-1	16	CATSDRGHANTGELFF
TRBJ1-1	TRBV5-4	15	CASSLDQGLSTEAFF
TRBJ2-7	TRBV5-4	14	CASTEAGATYEQYF
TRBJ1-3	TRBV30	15	CAWSVLQAYRGTIYF
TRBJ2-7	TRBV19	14	CASSVSDRPYEQYF
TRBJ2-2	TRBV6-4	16	CASSDSGTGDTGELFF
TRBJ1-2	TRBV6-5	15	CASSYTLAQGKYCTF
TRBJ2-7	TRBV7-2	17	CASSRNQREGPPYEQYF
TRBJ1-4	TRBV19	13	CASSEAAFEKLFF
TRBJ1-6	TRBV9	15	CASSVGGLSNSPLHF
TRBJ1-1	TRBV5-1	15	CASSLTGDPDTEAFF
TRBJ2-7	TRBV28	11	CASSPGYEQYF
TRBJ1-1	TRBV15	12	CATSRTPPEAFF
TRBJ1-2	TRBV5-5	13	CASSLAVGPGYTF
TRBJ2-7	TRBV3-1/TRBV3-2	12	CASTRGSYEQYF
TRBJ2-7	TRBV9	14	CASSGGTSVYEQYF
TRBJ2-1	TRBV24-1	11	CATQRGSEQFF
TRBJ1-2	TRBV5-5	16	CASSLGPDRAIYGYTF
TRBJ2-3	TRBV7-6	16	CASSFGLAVGTDTQYF
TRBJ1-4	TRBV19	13	CASRGQIGEKLFF